The clone carrying this TCR beta chain has a handful of counts. Assay used: immunoSEQ multiplex PCR; TCRdb lists only in-frame clones, some missing. The sample holds fewer than 45,000 clones, approximately 82% seen once. This sample stems from a study of glioma-infiltrating T cells after dendritic cell vaccination. In germline, CDR1 is MNHEY, CDR2 SMNVEV (reference sequence). Trimming removed 0 bases at V and 9 bases at J, with 15 bases between. There are 16 residues in the CDR3. The rearrangement links TRBV27 to TRBJ1-6, with D tentatively TRBD1 (6 bases). The sample in question was blood, obtained before dendritic cell vaccination. The sequence came from a human donor with glioblastoma. CDR3 sequence: CASSLSGTGIGSPLHF. The CDR3 nucleotides read TGTGCCAGCAGTTTATCGGGTACAGGGATAGGTTCACCCCTCCACTTT.